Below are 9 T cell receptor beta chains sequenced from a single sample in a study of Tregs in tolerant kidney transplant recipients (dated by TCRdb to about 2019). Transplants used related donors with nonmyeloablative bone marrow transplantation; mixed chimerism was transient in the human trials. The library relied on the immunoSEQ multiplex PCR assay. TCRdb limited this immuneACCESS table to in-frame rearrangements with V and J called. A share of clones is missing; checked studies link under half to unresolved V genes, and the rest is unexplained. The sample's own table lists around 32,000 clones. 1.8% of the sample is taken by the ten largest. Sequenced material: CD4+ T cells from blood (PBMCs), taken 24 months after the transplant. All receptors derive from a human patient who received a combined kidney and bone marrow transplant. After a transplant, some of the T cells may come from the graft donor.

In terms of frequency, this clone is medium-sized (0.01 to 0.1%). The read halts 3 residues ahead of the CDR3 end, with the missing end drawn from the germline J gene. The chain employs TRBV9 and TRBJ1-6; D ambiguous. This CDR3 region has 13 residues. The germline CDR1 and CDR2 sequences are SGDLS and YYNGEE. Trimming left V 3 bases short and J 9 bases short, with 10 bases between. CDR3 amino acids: CASSDLVGSPLHF. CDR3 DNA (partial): TGTGCCAGCAGCGACTTGGTTGGTTCACCC.

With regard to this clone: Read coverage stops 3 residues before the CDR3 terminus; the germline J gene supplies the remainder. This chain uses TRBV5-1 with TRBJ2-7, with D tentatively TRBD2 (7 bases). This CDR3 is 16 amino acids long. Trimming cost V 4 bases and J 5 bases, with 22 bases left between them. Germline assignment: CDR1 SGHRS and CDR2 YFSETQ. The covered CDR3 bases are TGCGCCAGCAGCAACCGGGGGGCGGGAGTAGCCGACGAG. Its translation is CASSNRGAGVADE. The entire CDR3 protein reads CASSNRGAGVADEQYF.

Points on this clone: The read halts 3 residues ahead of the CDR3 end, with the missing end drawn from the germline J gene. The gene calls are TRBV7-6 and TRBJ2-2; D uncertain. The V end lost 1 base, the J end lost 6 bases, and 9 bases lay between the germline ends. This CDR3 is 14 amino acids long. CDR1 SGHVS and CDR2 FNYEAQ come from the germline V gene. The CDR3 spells CASSLVGRPGELFF. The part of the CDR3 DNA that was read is TGTGCCAGCAGCTTAGTGGGCAGGCCCGGGGAG.

CDR3 DNA (partial): TGCGCCAGCAGCTTGGGCGGGAATGAG. Translating gives CASSLGGNE. In full, the CDR3 reads CASSLGGNEQFF. This rearrangement joins TRBV5-1 to TRBJ2-1; TRBD2 might be the D (5 bases). The CDR3 is cut off 3 residues early in the read; its end comes from the germline J gene. The V end was cut by 0 bases, the J end by 7 bases, with 5 bases between. CDR1 is SGHRS, CDR2 YFSETQ, per germline. The CDR3 spans 12 residues.

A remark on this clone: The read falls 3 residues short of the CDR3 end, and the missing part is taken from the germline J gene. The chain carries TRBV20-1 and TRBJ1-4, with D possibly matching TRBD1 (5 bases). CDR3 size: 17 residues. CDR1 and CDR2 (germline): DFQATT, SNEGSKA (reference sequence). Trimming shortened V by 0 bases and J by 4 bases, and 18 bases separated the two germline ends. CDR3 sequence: CSARDWGGPQGNEKLFF. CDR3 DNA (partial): TGCAGTGCTAGAGATTGGGGAGGCCCGCAGGGTAATGAAAAA.

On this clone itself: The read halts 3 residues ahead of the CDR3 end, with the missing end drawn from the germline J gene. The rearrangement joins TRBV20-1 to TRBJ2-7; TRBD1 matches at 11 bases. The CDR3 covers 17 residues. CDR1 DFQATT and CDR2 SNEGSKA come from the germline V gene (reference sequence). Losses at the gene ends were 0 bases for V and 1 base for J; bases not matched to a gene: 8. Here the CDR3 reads CSARDKKGTGGSYEQYF. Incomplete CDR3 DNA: TGCAGTGCTAGAGATAAAAAAGGGACAGGGGGTTCCTACGAG.

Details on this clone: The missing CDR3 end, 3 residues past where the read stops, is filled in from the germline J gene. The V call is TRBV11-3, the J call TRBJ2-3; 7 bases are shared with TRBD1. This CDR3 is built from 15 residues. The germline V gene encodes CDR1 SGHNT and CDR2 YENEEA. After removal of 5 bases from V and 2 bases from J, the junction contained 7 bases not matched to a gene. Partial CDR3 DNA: TGTGCCAGCAGCCCAGGGGGTTGGGACACAGATACG. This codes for CASSPGGWDTDT. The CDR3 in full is CASSPGGWDTDTQYF.

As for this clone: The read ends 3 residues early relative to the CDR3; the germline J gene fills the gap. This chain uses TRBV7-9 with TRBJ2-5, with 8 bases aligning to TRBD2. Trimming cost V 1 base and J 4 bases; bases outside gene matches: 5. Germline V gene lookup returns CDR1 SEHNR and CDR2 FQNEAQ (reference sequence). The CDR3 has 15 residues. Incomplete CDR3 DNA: TGTGCCAGCAGCTTAGAACTTCTAGCGGGAGAGACC. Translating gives CASSLELLAGET. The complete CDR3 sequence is CASSLELLAGETQYF. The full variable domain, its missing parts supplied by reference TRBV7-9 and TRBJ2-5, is DTGVSQNPRHKITKRGQNVTFRCDPISEHNRLYWYRQTLGQGPEFLTYFQNEAQLEKSRLLSDRFSAERPKGSFSTLEIQRTEQGDSAMYLCASSLELLAGETQYFGPGTRLLVL.

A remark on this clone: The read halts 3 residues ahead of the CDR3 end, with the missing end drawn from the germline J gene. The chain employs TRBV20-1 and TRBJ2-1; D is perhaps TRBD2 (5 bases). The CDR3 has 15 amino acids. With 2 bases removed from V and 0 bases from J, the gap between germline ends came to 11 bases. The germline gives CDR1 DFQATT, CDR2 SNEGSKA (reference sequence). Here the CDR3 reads CSARKLAASYNEQFF. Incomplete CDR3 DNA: TGCAGTGCTAGAAAGCTAGCCGCCTCCTACAATGAG.